This TCR beta chain is from a study of OX40 agonist ivuxolimab in advanced cancers. Overall study findings and caveats: CD4+ and CD8+ T cells in blood underwent clonal expansion by week 6 at 0.1 to 3.0 mg/kg.

V was clipped by 0 bases and J by 5 bases, with 11 bases between them. The CDR3 has 15 residues. Germline V gene sequence: CDR1 SGHAT, CDR2 FQNNGV. This clone was seen once. What it recognizes is unknown. TCRdb's table, derived via immunoSEQ multiplex PCR, lists solely in-frame clones and lacks some. The repertoire holds 45,000 or so clones, with roughly 90% as singletons. At baseline, cycle 4 day 1, and cycle 7 day 1, blood was sampled. The chain has TRBV11-2 and TRBJ1-5; weak D call: TRBD1 (6 bases). This TCR came from an adult with an advanced solid tumor such as melanoma, head and neck, liver or kidney cancer. Sequences were derived from CD4+ or CD8+ T cells sorted from blood, sampled in a trial of the OX40 agonist ivuxolimab. Written as DNA, the CDR3 is TGTGCCAGCAGCTTAGATCTAGGGGGGCATCAGCCCCAGCATTTT. It is translated as CASSLDLGGHQPQHF. The complete variable domain, with remaining parts taken from reference TRBV11-2 and TRBJ1-5, reads EAGVAQSPRYKIIEKRQSVAFWCNPISGHATLYWYQQILGQGPKLLIQFQNNGVVDDSQLPKDRFSAERLKGVDSTLKIQPAKLEDSAVYLCASSLDLGGHQPQHFGDGTRLSIL.